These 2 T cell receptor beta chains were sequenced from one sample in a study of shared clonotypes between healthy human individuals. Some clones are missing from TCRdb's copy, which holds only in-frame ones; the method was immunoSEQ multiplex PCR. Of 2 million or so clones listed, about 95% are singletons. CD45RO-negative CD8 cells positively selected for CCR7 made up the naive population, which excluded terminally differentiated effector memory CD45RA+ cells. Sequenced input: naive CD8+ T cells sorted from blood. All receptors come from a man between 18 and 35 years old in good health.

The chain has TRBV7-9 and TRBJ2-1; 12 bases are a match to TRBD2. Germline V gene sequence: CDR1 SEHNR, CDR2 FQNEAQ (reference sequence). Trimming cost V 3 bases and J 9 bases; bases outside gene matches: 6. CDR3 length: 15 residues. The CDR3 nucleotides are TGTGCCAGCAGCTTTCGACTAGCGGGAGTGGGTGAGCAGTTCTTC. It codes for CASSFRLAGVGEQFF.

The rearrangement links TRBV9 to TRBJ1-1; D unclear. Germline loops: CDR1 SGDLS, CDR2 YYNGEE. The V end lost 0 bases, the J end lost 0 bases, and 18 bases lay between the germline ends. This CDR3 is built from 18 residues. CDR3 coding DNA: TGTGCCAGCAGCGTAGAGTCCCTCCCGGGAGGGATGAACACTGAAGCTTTCTTT. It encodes CASSVESLPGGMNTEAFF.